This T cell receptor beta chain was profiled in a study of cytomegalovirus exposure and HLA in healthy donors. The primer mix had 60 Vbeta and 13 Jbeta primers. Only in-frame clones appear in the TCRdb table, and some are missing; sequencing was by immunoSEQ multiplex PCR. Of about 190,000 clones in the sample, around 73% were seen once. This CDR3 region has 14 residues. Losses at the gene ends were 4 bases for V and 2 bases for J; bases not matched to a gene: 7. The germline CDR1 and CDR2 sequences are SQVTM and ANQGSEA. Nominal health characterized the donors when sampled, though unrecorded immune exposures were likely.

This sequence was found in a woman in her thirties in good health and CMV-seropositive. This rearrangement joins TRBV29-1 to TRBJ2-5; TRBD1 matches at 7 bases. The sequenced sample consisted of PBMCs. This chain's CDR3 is CSVARQGGQETQYF. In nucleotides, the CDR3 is TGCAGCGTTGCCCGACAGGGCGGGCAAGAGACCCAGTACTTC.